The subject of this entry is one T cell receptor (beta chain). The antigen is unknown. The sample is drawn from a study of T-cell memory formation after mild COVID-19. At the level of the study: Among the donors, TCR clusters were largely specific to each donor.

Overall study findings and caveats: CM and EM subsets held most contracting CD4+ clones; EMRA held CD8+ ones.

MiXCR, run by TCRdb on the 5' RACE reads, gives a single entry per CDR3 protein. The sample shows fewer than 300,000 distinct CDR3 sequences, approximately 16% of them seen only once. Germline lookup yields CDR1 MGHRA and CDR2 YSYEKL. The ends were cut back, 0 bases at V and 6 bases at J, with 13 bases in the middle. This CDR3 has 15 amino acids. Sequences were obtained from PBMCs or a T cell subset sorted from them (not recorded which). This TCR was recovered from a man aged 18 to 30 who had mild COVID-19 (a few samples of this study predate the infection). Cell type and time point are not known. This rearrangement joins TRBV4-1 to TRBJ2-3; D may be TRBD2 (5 bases). In DNA, the CDR3 is TGCGCCAGCAGCCAAGACCTGCCTAGCTTCGATACGCAGTATTTT. It specifies CASSQDLPSFDTQYF.